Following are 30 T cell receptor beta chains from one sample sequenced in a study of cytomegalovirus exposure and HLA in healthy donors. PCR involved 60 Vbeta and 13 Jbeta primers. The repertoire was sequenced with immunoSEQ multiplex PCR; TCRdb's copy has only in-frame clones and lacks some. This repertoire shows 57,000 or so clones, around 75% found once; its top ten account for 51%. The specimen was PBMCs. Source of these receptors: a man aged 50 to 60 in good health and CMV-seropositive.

DNA for the CDR3: TGCAGCGCTTGGACAGGAAGGGGCACAGATACGCAGTATTTT. Translating gives CSAWTGRGTDTQYF. This chain uses TRBV29-1 with TRBJ2-3; TRBD1 aligns across 7 bases. The CDR3 runs 14 residues. Trimming cost V 7 bases and J 1 base; bases outside gene matches: 8. Germline CDR1 reads SQVTM; CDR2 reads ANQGSEA.

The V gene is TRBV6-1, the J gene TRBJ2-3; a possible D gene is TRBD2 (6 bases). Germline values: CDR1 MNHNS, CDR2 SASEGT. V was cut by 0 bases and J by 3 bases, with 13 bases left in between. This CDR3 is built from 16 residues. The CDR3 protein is CASSEAGGLRTDTQYF. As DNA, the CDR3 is TGTGCCAGCAGTGAAGCGGGGGGTCTCCGGACAGATACGCAGTATTTT.

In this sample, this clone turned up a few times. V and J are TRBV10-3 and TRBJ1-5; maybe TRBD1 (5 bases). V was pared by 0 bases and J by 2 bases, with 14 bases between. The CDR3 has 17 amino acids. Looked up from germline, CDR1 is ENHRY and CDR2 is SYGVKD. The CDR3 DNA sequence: TGTGCCATCAGTGAGTCGGATAAGGGGCCTGGCAATCAGCCCCAGCATTTT. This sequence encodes CAISESDKGPGNQPQHF.

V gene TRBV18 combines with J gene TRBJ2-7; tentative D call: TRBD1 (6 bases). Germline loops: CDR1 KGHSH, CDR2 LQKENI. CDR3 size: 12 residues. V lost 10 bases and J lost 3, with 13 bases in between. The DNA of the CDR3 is TGTGCCACCACAGGACAGAACTACGAGCAGTACTTC. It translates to CATTGQNYEQYF.

In nucleotides, the CDR3 is TGTGCCAGCAGGCTTGGACAGATTAATGAAAAACTGTTTTTT. It specifies CASRLGQINEKLFF. V usage is TRBV28 and J usage is TRBJ1-4, with TRBD1 as a possible D gene (6 bases). V gave up 6 bases and J gave up 4 bases, with 12 bases separating them. The germline V gene has CDR1 MDHEN and CDR2 SYDVKM. The CDR3 runs to 14 residues.

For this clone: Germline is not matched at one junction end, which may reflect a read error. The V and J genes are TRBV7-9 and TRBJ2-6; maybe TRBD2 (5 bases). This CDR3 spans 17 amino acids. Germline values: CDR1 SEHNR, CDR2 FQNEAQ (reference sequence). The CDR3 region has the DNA TGTTCCAGCAGCTTGGGATTAAGCGGCTCTGGGGCCAACGTCCTGACTTTC. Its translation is CSSSLGLSGSGANVLTF.

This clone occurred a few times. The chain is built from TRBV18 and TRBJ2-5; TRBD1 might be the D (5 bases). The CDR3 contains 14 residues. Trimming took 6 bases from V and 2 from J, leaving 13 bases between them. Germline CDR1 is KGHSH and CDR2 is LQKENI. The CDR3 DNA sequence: TGTGCCAGCTCGCCCGAAGGGGCGCAAGAGACCCAGTACTTC. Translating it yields CASSPEGAQETQYF.

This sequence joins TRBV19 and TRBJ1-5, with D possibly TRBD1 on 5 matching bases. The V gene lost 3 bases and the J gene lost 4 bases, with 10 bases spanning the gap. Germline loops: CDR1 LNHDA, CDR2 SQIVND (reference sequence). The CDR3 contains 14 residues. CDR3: CASSIQGANQPQHF. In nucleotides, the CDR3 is TGTGCCAGTAGTATCCAGGGCGCTAATCAGCCCCAGCATTTT.

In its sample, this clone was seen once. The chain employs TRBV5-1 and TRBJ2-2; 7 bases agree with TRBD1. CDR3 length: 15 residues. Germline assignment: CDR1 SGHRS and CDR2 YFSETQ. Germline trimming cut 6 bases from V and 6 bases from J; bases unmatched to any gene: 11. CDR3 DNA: TGCGCCAGCACCTGGGACAGCATAGAAGCCGGGGAGCTGTTTTTT. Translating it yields CASTWDSIEAGELFF.

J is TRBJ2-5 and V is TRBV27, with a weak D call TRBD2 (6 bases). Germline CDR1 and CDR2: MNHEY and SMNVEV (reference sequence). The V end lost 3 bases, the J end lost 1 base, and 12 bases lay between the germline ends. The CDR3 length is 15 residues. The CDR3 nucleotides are TGTGCCAGCAGTTTTTTTGGGGGGTCCCAAGAGACCCAGTACTTC. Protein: CASSFFGGSQETQYF.

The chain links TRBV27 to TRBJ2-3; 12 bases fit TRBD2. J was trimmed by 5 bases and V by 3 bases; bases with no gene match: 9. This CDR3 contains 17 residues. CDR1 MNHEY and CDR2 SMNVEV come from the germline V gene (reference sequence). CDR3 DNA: TGTGCCAGCAGTTTGTGGCTAGCGGGAGGGGTGGGAGATACGCAGTATTTT. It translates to CASSLWLAGGVGDTQYF.

CDR3 in DNA: TGTGCCAGCAGCCAAGGACGACTAGCGGGAGGGGAGACCCAGTACTTC. This codes for CASSQGRLAGGETQYF. The V call is TRBV14, the J call TRBJ2-5; 14 bases are shared with TRBD2. V lost 1 base and J lost 5; bases outside the gene matches: 3. The CDR3 runs 16 residues. The germline CDR1 and CDR2 sequences are SGHDN and FVKESK.

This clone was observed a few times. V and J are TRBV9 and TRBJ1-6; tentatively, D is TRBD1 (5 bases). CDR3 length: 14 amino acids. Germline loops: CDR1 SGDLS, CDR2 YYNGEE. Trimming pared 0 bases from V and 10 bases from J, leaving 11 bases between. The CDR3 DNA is TGTGCCAGCAGCGTAGACCCGGGGGGATCACCCCTCCACTTT. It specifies CASSVDPGGSPLHF.

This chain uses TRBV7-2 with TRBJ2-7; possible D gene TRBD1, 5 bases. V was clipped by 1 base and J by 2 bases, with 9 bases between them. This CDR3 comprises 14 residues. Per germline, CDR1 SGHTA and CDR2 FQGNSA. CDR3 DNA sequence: TGTGCCAGCAGCTTAGACAGGTATACCTACGAGCAGTACTTC. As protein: CASSLDRYTYEQYF.

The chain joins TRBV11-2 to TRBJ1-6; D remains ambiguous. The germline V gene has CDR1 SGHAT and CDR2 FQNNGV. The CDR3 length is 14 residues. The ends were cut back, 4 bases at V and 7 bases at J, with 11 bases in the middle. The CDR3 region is CASSWETPNSPLHF. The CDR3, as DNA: TGTGCCAGCAGCTGGGAGACTCCGAATTCACCCCTCCACTTT.

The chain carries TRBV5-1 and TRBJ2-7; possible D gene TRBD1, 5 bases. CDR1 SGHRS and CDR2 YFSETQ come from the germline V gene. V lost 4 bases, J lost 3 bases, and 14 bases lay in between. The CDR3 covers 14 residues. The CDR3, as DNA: TGCGCCAGCAGCGCGACGCCAGGGAACTACGAGCAGTACTTC. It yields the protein CASSATPGNYEQYF.

The CDR3 loop reads CAISEGQANLRGTEAFF. DNA of the CDR3: TGTGCCATCAGTGAGGGACAGGCGAATCTACGAGGAACTGAAGCTTTCTTT. V usage is TRBV10-3 and J usage is TRBJ1-1; 7 nucleotides agree with TRBD1. The CDR3 covers 17 residues. Germline V gene sequence: CDR1 ENHRY, CDR2 SYGVKD. V was clipped by 2 bases and J by 5 bases; unmatched bases: 14.

CDR3 region: CASDTGSYTDGYTF. In DNA, the CDR3 is TGTGCCAGCGATACGGGATCCTATACGGATGGCTACACCTTC. The chain uses TRBV2 and TRBJ1-2; D is unclear. Deletions cut 8 bases from V and 6 bases from J, with 19 bases between. Per the germline V gene, CDR1 is SNHLY and CDR2 is FYNNEI. The CDR3 length is 14 residues.

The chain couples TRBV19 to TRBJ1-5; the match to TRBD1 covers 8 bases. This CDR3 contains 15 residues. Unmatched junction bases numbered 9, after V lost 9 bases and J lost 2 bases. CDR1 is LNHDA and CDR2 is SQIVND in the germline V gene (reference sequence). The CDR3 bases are TGTGCCAGCCACACCGGGACAGGAGGCAATCAGCCCCAGCATTTT. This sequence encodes CASHTGTGGNQPQHF.

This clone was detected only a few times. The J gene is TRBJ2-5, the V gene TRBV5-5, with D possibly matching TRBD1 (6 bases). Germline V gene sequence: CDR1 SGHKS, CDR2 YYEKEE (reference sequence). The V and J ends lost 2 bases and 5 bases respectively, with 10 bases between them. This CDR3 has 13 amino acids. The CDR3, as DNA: TGTGCCAGCAGCTTTACAGGGTTGGAGACCCAGTACTTC. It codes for CASSFTGLETQYF.

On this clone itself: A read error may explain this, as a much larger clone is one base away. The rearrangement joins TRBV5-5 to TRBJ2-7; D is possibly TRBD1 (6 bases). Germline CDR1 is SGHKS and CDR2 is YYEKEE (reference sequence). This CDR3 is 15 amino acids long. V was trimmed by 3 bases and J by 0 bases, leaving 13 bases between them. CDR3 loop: CASSSQGPSSYEQYF. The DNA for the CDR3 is TGTGCCAGCAGCTCCCAGGGGCCCAGCTCCTACGAGCAGTACTTC.

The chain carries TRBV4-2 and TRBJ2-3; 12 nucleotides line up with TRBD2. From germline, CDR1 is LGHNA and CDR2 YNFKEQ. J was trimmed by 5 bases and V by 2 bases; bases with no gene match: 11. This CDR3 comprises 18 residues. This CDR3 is CASSQTPLAGGLIDTQYF. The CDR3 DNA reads TGTGCCAGCAGCCAAACGCCGCTAGCGGGGGGGCTTATAGATACGCAGTATTTT.

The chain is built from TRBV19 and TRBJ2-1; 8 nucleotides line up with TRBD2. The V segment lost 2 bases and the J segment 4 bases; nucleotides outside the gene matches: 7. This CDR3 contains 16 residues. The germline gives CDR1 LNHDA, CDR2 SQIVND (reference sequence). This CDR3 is CASSIRAGVGYNEQFF. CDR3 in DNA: TGTGCCAGTAGTATACGAGCGGGAGTGGGGTACAATGAGCAGTTCTTC.

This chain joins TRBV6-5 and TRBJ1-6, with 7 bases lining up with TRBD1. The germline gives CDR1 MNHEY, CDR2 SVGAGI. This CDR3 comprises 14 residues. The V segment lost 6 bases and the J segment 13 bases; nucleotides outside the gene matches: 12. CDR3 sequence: CASRSGQTLGPLHF. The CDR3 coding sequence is TGTGCCAGCAGGTCGGGACAGACTTTAGGGCCCCTCCACTTT.

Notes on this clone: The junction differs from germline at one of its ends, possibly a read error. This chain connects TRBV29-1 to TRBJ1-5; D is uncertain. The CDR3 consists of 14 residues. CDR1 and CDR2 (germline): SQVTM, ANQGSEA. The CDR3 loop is CSVVGKYSNQPQHF. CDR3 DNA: TGCAGCGTTGTAGGCAAGTATAGCAATCAGCCCCAGCACTTT. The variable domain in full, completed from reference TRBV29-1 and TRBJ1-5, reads SAVISQKPSRDICQRGTSLTIQCQVDSQVTMMFWYRQQPGQSLTLIATANQGSEATYESGFVIDKFPISRPNLTFSTLTVSNMSPEDSSIYLCSVVGKYSNQPQHFGDGTRLSIL.

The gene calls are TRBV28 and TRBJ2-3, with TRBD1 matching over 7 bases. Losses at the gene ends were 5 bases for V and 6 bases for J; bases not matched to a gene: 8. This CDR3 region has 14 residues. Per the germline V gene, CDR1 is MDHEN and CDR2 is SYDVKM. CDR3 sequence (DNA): TGTGCCAGCAGTCAGGACAGGCGCAAGGATACGCAGTATTTT. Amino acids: CASSQDRRKDTQYF.

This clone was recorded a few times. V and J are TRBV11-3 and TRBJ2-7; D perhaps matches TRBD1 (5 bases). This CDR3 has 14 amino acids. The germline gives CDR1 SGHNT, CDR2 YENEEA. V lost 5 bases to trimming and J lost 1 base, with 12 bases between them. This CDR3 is CASSMNQGSYEQYF. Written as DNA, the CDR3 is TGTGCCAGCAGCATGAACCAGGGTTCCTACGAGCAGTACTTC. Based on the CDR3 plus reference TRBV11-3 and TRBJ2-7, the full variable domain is EAGVVQSPRYKIIEKKQPVAFWCNPISGHNTLYWYLQNLGQGPELLIRYENEEAVDDSQLPKDRFSAERLKGVDSTLKIQPAELGDSAVYLCASSMNQGSYEQYFGPGTRLTVT.

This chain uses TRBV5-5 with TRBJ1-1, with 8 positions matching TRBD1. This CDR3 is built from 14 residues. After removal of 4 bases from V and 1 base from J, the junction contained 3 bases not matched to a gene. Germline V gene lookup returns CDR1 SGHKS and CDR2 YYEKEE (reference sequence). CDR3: CASSQGAENTEAFF. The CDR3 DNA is TGTGCCAGCAGCCAGGGGGCGGAGAACACTGAAGCTTTCTTT.

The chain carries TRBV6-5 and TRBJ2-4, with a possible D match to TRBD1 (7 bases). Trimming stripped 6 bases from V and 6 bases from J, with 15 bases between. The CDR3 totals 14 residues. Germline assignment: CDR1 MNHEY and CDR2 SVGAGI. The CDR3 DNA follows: TGTGCCAGCAGCCGAACAGGGGAGGTAAACATTCAGTACTTC. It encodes CASSRTGEVNIQYF.

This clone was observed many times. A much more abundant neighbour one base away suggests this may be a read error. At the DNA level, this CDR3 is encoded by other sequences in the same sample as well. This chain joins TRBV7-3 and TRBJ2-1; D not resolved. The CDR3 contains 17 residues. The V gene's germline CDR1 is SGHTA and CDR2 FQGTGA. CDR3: CASSQDMIVLIYNEQFF. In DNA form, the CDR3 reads TGCGCCAGCAGCCAAGATATGATCGTACTCATCTACAATGAGCAGTTCTTC.